This note documents a single T cell receptor beta chain sequence. The data derive from a study of blood T cell repertoires in COVID-19. Clones were sequenced by immunoSEQ multiplex PCR, and TCRdb holds only the in-frame ones, with some missing. The sample comprises 120,000 to 150,000 clones, almost 85% of which are singletons, and 5.5% rests with the top ten. This CDR3 is built from 15 residues. Trimming pared 6 bases from V and 4 bases from J, leaving 16 bases between. Per germline, CDR1 LNHDA and CDR2 SQIVND (reference sequence). The sequenced sample consisted of PBMCs or T cells enriched from blood (not recorded which). The gene calls are TRBV19 and TRBJ1-5; D is possibly TRBD1 (6 bases). The receptor was derived from a man aged 35 to 55 with acute COVID-19. The CDR3 nucleotides read TGTGCCAGTAGAATACCTTCAGGGGTAAATCAGCCCCAGCATTTT. Translating it yields CASRIPSGVNQPQHF.